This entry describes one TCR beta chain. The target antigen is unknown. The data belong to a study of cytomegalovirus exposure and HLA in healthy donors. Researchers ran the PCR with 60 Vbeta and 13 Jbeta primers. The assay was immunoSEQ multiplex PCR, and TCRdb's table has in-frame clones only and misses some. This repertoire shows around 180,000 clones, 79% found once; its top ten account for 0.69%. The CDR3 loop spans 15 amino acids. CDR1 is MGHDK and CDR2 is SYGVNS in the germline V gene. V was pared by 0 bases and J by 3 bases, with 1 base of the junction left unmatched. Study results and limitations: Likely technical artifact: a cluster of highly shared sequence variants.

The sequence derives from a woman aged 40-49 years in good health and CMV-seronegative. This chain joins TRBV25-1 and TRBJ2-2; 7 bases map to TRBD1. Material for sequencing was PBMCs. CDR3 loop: CASSEYGTDTGELFF. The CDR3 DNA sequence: TGTGCCAGCAGTGAATACGGGACAGACACCGGGGAGCTGTTTTTT.